This entry features one T cell receptor (beta chain) sequence. Its target is not known. The CDR3 is 15 amino acids. From germline, CDR1 is SGHRS and CDR2 YFSETQ. Trimming took off 0 bases at V and 3 bases at J, with 11 bases between the two ends. Scientists made TCR beta libraries using quantitative 5'-RACE with molecular barcodes. MiXCR, applied by TCRdb to the 5' RACE reads, yields one record per CDR3 protein. Among 250,000 to 300,000 distinct CDR3 sequences listed, 20% were seen once. This entry is derived from a study of CD8 T cells in ankylosing spondylitis. Points from the study as a whole: Within matched ankylosing spondylitis synovial fluid, disease-linked clones were reportedly significantly enriched. Disease-linked clones displayed a CD8+ phenotype and appeared relatively rarely in peripheral blood. Typical of ankylosing spondylitis blood, it appeared, was a TCR beta motif of fewer than 10 highly homologous variants.

The receptor's source is a male donor with ankylosing spondylitis or in good health (not recorded which). Sequences were obtained from blood, either unsorted or a sorted T cell fraction (not recorded which). J is TRBJ2-3 and V is TRBV5-1, with a possible D match to TRBD2 (6 bases). The CDR3 sequence is CASSLDGGETDTQYF. DNA of the CDR3: TGCGCCAGCAGCTTGGACGGGGGTGAAACAGATACGCAGTATTTT.